This is a list of T cell receptor beta chains from one sample in a study of blood T cell repertoires in COVID-19. Some clones are missing from TCRdb's copy, which holds only in-frame ones; the method was immunoSEQ multiplex PCR. The sample lists more than 85,000 clones, roughly 91% occurring once. The sample taken for sequencing was peripheral blood. Receptors were obtained from a woman aged 45-60 years with acute or convalescent COVID-19. CDR3s include the opening cysteine and the closing phenylalanine or tryptophan. D genes are given only for firm matches. The size of a clone is reported for some rows only, either as once, few or many, or as a class for expanded clones.

d_call,v_call,clone_size,cdr3_length,j_call,cdr3_aa,cdr3_nt
TRBD1,TRBV5-1,-,13,TRBJ2-5,CASSPGTAETQYF,TGCGCCAGCAGCCCGGGGACAGCAGAGACCCAGTACTTC
TRBD1,TRBV12-3/TRBV12-4,-,13,TRBJ2-7,CASAETGFHEQYF,TGTGCCTCCGCGGAGACAGGGTTCCACGAGCAGTACTTC
-,TRBV10-3,-,9,TRBJ2-1,CAISLEQFF,TGTGCCATCAGTCTTGAGCAGTTCTTC
-,TRBV30,-,13,TRBJ1-5,CAWSPTGDQPQHF,TGTGCCTGGAGTCCGACAGGTGATCAGCCCCAGCATTTT
-,TRBV5-5,-,14,TRBJ2-7,CASSLRPDGDEQYF,TGTGCCAGCAGCTTGAGGCCCGATGGAGACGAGCAGTACTTC
TRBD1,TRBV11-2,-,15,TRBJ2-1,CASSFGTGDENEQFF,TGTGCCAGCAGTTTCGGGACAGGGGATGAGAATGAGCAGTTCTTC
TRBD2,TRBV28,-,16,TRBJ2-3,CASSPGGTGEADTQYF,TGTGCCAGCAGTCCCGGGGGGACGGGAGAAGCAGATACGCAGTATTTT
-,TRBV19,-,15,TRBJ1-2,CASSIARGKSYGYTF,TGTGCCAGTAGTATAGCCCGGGGGAAATCCTATGGCTACACCTTC
-,TRBV6-1,-,13,TRBJ2-1,CASSEPVYNEQFF,TGTGCCAGCAGTGAACCCGTATACAATGAGCAGTTCTTC
TRBD2,TRBV29-1,-,18,TRBJ2-1,CSVEALGTSGLRGNEQFF,TGCAGCGTTGAGGCCCTGGGGACTAGCGGCCTAAGGGGCAATGAGCAGTTCTTC
TRBD2,TRBV5-1,-,14,TRBJ2-7,CASSLGLVESEQYF,TGCGCCAGCAGCCTGGGACTAGTTGAAAGCGAGCAGTACTTC
-,TRBV5-1,-,15,TRBJ2-3,CASSLSRGGTDTQYF,TGCGCCAGCAGCTTGTCTCGGGGTGGCACAGATACGCAGTATTTT
TRBD2,TRBV5-8,-,17,TRBJ2-3,CASSSLAVSPSTDTQYF,TGTGCCAGCAGCTCCCTAGCGGTATCCCCTAGCACAGATACGCAGTATTTT
TRBD1,TRBV18,-,14,TRBJ1-1,CASSFDGTGTEAFF,TGTGCCAGCTCTTTCGACGGGACAGGGACTGAAGCTTTCTTT
-,TRBV5-6,-,14,TRBJ1-1,CASSLFYLSTEAFF,TGTGCCAGCAGCCTTTTTTACTTATCCACTGAAGCTTTCTTT
-,TRBV3-1/TRBV3-2,-,14,TRBJ1-5,CASSLDRTNQPQHF,TGTGCCAGCAGCCTCGACAGGACAAATCAGCCCCAGCATTTT
-,TRBV19,-,13,TRBJ1-5,CASSIRGNQPQHF,TGTGCCAGTAGTATCAGGGGCAATCAGCCCCAGCATTTT
TRBD2,TRBV6-5,-,13,TRBJ2-1,CASTGLADNEQFF,TGTGCCAGCACAGGACTAGCGGACAATGAGCAGTTCTTC
TRBD2,TRBV11-2,-,14,TRBJ2-1,CASSPGTSNDEQFF,TGTGCCAGCAGCCCCGGGACTAGCAACGATGAGCAGTTCTTC
-,TRBV7-2,once,14,TRBJ2-5,CASSDTPGLETQYF,TGTGCCAGCAGCGATACCCCGGGACTAGAGACCCAGTACTTC
-,TRBV30,-,14,TRBJ2-1,CAWNRDSVLDEQFF,TGTGCCTGGAACCGGGACTCCGTCCTTGATGAGCAGTTCTTC
-,TRBV21-1,-,15,TRBJ2-3,CASSNQGTTGDTQYF,TGTGCCAGCAGCAATCAGGGAACAACGGGAGATACGCAGTATTTT
-,TRBV2,once,14,TRBJ1-5,CASSPGRGNQPQHF,TGTGCCAGCAGTCCAGGGAGGGGCAATCAGCCCCAGCATTTT
-,TRBV6-5,-,13,TRBJ1-1,CASELWGGTEAFF,TGTGCCAGCGAGCTGTGGGGGGGCACTGAAGCTTTCTTT
TRBD2,TRBV7-9,-,16,TRBJ2-1,CASSLEGLVAGSEQFF,TGTGCCAGCAGCTTAGAGGGGTTGGTAGCGGGAAGTGAGCAGTTCTTC
-,TRBV5-5,-,13,TRBJ2-7,CASSWTGEYEQYF,TGTGCCAGCAGCTGGACGGGGGAGTACGAGCAGTACTTC
-,TRBV6-5,-,16,TRBJ1-3,CASSSAGPATGNTIYF,TGTGCCAGCAGTTCCGCGGGCCCTGCCACTGGAAACACCATATATTTT
TRBD2,TRBV24-1,-,19,TRBJ2-5,CATSDPFGLAGGSGETQYF,TGTGCCACCAGTGACCCCTTTGGACTAGCGGGAGGGTCGGGGGAGACCCAGTACTTC
-,TRBV3-1/TRBV3-2,-,14,TRBJ1-1,CASSQGALNTEAFF,TGTGCCAGCAGCCAAGGAGCGTTGAACACTGAAGCTTTCTTT
TRBD2,TRBV11-2,-,14,TRBJ2-1,CASSFGFSGNEQFF,TGTGCCAGCAGCTTTGGTTTTAGCGGGAATGAGCAGTTCTTC
TRBD1,TRBV19,-,17,TRBJ2-6,CASSLSGQGAGANVLTF,TGTGCCAGTAGTCTTTCGGGACAGGGTGCTGGGGCCAACGTCCTGACTTTC
TRBD1,TRBV28,-,16,TRBJ1-2,CASSPSGLQGEGGYTF,TGTGCCAGCAGTCCCTCCGGCCTACAGGGGGAAGGTGGCTACACCTTC
-,TRBV27,-,12,TRBJ1-1,CASSLRGGRAFF,TGTGCCAGCAGTTTACGGGGTGGCAGGGCTTTCTTT
-,TRBV25-1,-,10,TRBJ2-7,CASKEPEQYF,TGTGCCAGCAAGGAGCCAGAGCAGTACTTC
-,TRBV3-1/TRBV3-2,-,11,TRBJ2-7,CASSRGNEQYF,TGTGCCAGCAGCCGAGGAAACGAGCAGTACTTC
TRBD1,TRBV29-1,-,11,TRBJ1-2,CSAGQDYGYTF,TGCAGCGCTGGACAGGACTATGGCTACACCTTC
-,TRBV9,-,15,TRBJ2-4,CASSPQQIAKNIQYF,TGTGCCAGCAGCCCCCAACAGATAGCCAAAAACATTCAGTACTTC
TRBD2,TRBV2,-,14,TRBJ2-3,CASSGGGGSDTQYF,TGTGCCAGCAGTGGGGGGGGAGGCTCAGATACGCAGTATTTT
TRBD2,TRBV6-1,-,17,TRBJ2-1,CASSGLAGGPGRNEQFF,TGTGCCAGCAGTGGACTAGCGGGAGGGCCAGGTAGGAATGAGCAGTTCTTC
TRBD2,TRBV10-2,-,12,TRBJ2-3,CATRAGGDTQYF,TGCGCCACAAGGGCGGGAGGAGATACGCAGTATTTT
-,TRBV21-1,-,14,TRBJ2-3,CASSKAAVTDTQYF,TGTGCCAGCAGCAAAGCGGCGGTCACAGATACGCAGTATTTT
-,TRBV19,-,13,TRBJ2-5,CASSPEVGGTQYF,TGTGCCAGTAGTCCGGAGGTAGGCGGGACCCAGTACTTC
TRBD2,TRBV29-1,-,15,TRBJ2-3,CSVGRTGTSKDTQYF,TGCAGCGTTGGTCGCACCGGGACTAGCAAAGATACGCAGTATTTT
-,TRBV6-5,-,14,TRBJ1-5,CASRSPYSNQPQHF,TGTGCCAGCCGTTCTCCTTATAGCAATCAGCCCCAGCATTTT
TRBD2,TRBV20-1,-,18,TRBJ2-1,CSASGPGTSGRPSNEQFF,TGCAGTGCTAGTGGGCCTGGGACTAGCGGGAGACCTTCAAATGAGCAGTTCTTC
TRBD1,TRBV28,-,12,TRBJ1-1,CASIQRTGRAFF,TGTGCCAGCATTCAACGGACAGGGCGGGCTTTCTTT
TRBD1,TRBV6-5,once,13,TRBJ1-1,CASSLDRGFEAFF,TGTGCCAGCAGCTTGGACAGGGGGTTTGAAGCTTTCTTT
-,TRBV7-6,-,14,TRBJ2-7,CASSLSIGTYEQYF,TGTGCCAGCAGCTTATCTATCGGGACCTACGAGCAGTACTTC